Shown below are 10 T cell receptor beta chains from a single sample sequenced in a study of T cell repertoires in cytomegalovirus infection. These TCRs' antigens remain unknown. TCRdb re-called the reads with MiXCR, one entry per CDR3 protein. The sample has under 850,000 distinct CDR3 sequences, around a third seen once. The material was cultured PBMCs, obtained from culture after CMV antigen stimulation. Every receptor here comes from a human donor in good health (CMV status not recorded). Some clones in this sample may be carry-over from other donors' samples.

CDR3: CSVQGEAYGYTF. The DNA of the CDR3 is TGCAGTGTGCAGGGAGAGGCCTATGGCTACACCTTC. The V and J genes are TRBV20-1 and TRBJ1-2; TRBD1 is a possible D gene (5 bases). There are 12 residues in the CDR3. Germline V CDR1 and CDR2: DFQATT, SNEGSKA (reference sequence). V lost 7 bases to trimming and J lost 4 bases, with 13 bases between them.

This clonotype was detected a few times. The CDR3 loop is CSAEWAGRGEQFF. The CDR3 bases are TGCAGTGCCGAATGGGCGGGCCGGGGTGAGCAGTTCTTC. The gene calls are TRBV20-1 and TRBJ2-1, with D tentatively TRBD2 (5 bases). Germline loops: CDR1 DFQATT, CDR2 SNEGSKA (reference sequence). CDR3 length equals 13 residues. V was shortened by 6 bases and J by 9 bases, with 18 bases between the two germline ends.

This clonotype was picked up many times. The CDR3 region has the DNA TGTGCCAGCAGCTTATTGGGCAATCAGCCCCAGCATTTT. It encodes CASSLLGNQPQHF. The chain combines TRBV12-3 or TRBV12-4 with TRBJ1-5; D is unclear. The CDR3 is made up of 13 amino acids. The V gene lost 6 bases and the J gene lost 2 bases, with 8 bases spanning the gap.

This chain links TRBV10-2 with TRBJ2-1; 10 bases are a match to TRBD2. CDR3 length: 17 residues. In germline, CDR1 is WSHSY, CDR2 SAAADI. V was clipped by 2 bases and J by 10 bases; unmatched bases: 14. CDR3 sequence reads: CASSEIAPGLAVFEQFF. Here the CDR3 DNA reads TGCGCCAGCAGTGAGATAGCTCCAGGACTAGCGGTCTTCGAGCAGTTCTTC.

This clonotype appeared many times. The V and J genes are TRBV7-2 and TRBJ2-5; 7 bases match TRBD1. Per germline, CDR1 SGHTA and CDR2 FQGNSA. V lost 5 bases to trimming and J lost 6 bases; unmatched junction nucleotides: 9. This CDR3 has 14 amino acids. CDR3 DNA sequence: TGTGCCAGCAGCCGCGGACAGGCCCCCCAGACCCAGTACTTC. Translation: CASSRGQAPQTQYF.

This clonotype was counted only a few times. The chain links TRBV10-3 to TRBJ2-1; D possibly matches TRBD1 or TRBD2 (5 bases each). The CDR3 is 15 residues long. From germline, CDR1 is ENHRY and CDR2 SYGVKD. V lost 10 bases to trimming and J lost 8 bases, with 24 bases between them. This CDR3 reads CATGSHGTPGHEQFF. The CDR3 DNA reads TGTGCCACCGGAAGCCACGGGACCCCGGGCCATGAGCAGTTCTTC.

The gene calls are TRBV20-1 and TRBJ1-4; D unclear. V was pared by 3 bases and J by 0 bases, with 8 bases between. The CDR3 sequence is 14 residues long. Germline assignment: CDR1 DFQATT and CDR2 SNEGSKA (reference sequence). This CDR3 reads CSASRHPTNEKLFF. The CDR3 DNA reads TGCAGTGCTAGCCGACACCCAACTAATGAAAAACTGTTTTTT.

The V and J genes are TRBV20-1 and TRBJ1-6; D is perhaps TRBD1 (6 bases). Per germline, CDR1 DFQATT and CDR2 SNEGSKA (reference sequence). V was cut by 3 bases and J by 7 bases, with 13 bases left in between. The CDR3 sequence is 14 residues long. In DNA form, the CDR3 reads TGCAGTGCTAGGAAAGGGACAATGAATTCACCCCTCCACTTT. Amino acids: CSARKGTMNSPLHF.

A few counts support this clonotype. V gene TRBV20-1 combines with J gene TRBJ1-1; TRBD1 might be the D (5 bases). Germline V CDR1 and CDR2: DFQATT, SNEGSKA (reference sequence). The V end lost 3 bases, the J end lost 1 base, and 9 bases lay between the germline ends. The CDR3 is 13 residues long. Written as DNA, the CDR3 is TGCAGTGCTAGCCGCGACAGGAACACTGAAGCTTTCTTT. This sequence encodes CSASRDRNTEAFF.

This clonotype was found a few times. V is TRBV7-2 and J is TRBJ1-6, with 8 nucleotides matching TRBD1. The CDR3 extends over 15 amino acids. Trimming cost V 1 base and J 9 bases; bases outside gene matches: 5. CDR1 is SGHTA, CDR2 FQGNSA, per germline. CDR3 loop: CASSLEGRGLSPLHF. DNA of the CDR3: TGTGCCAGCAGCTTAGAGGGCAGGGGGCTTTCACCCCTCCACTTT.